Described below is a single T cell receptor beta chain sequence and its context. This specimen belongs to a study of blood T cell repertoires in COVID-19. Study details: Sites across the United States, Italy and Spain contributed samples from acute and convalescent COVID-19. From T cells, B-cell-depleted T cells, or PBMCs came the material, which was cDNA or gDNA.

V gave up 0 bases and J gave up 8 bases; unmatched junction bases: 6. The CDR3 is made up of 15 amino acids. The V gene's germline CDR1 is SGDLS and CDR2 YYNGEE. Per the study methods: Researchers report that nucleated cell counts were estimated from reference gene primer amplification. The assay was immunoSEQ multiplex PCR, and TCRdb's table has in-frame clones only and misses some. For V, J and clone size, that table is used; D and trimming come from the DNA. This table holds 200,000 to 250,000 clones, about 78% found once. The TCR originated in a woman in her sixties or seventies with acute or convalescent COVID-19. What was sequenced was peripheral blood. This sequence joins TRBV9 and TRBJ2-1; 9 bases align to TRBD2. CDR3 nucleotide sequence: TGTGCCAGCAGCGTAGGTAGCGGGGGAGGCTATGAGCAGTTCTTC. This encodes CASSVGSGGGYEQFF. Full variable domain (missing parts from reference TRBV9 and TRBJ2-1): DSGVTQTPKHLITATGQRVTLRCSPRSGDLSVYWYQQSLDQGLQFLIQYYNGEERAKGNILERFSAQQFPDLHSELNLSSLELGDSALYFCASSVGSGGGYEQFFGPGTRLTVL.